This is a list of T cell receptor beta chains from one sample in a study of vaccination and CD4 T cells after COVID-19. A single record per CDR3 protein comes from TCRdb applying MiXCR to the PCR reads. The sample yields some 15,000 distinct CDR3 sequences, 56% seen once. Which antigens these TCRs recognize remains unknown. Source material: CD4+ T cells from blood, cultured in vitro. These receptors came from a human donor who had recovered from COVID-19. Each CDR3 is given with its conserved first and last residue. D genes are given only for firm matches. Size is omitted from some rows. Given values are once, few, many or a class for expanded clones.

cdr3_aa: CASSLAQGNTEAFF
cdr3_nt: TGTGCCAGCAGCTTAGCGCAGGGGAACACTGAAGCTTTCTTT
v_call: TRBV7-9
d_call: NA
clone_size: few
j_call: TRBJ1-1

cdr3_aa: CASSLGYSIHSPLHF
cdr3_nt: TGTGCCAGCAGCTTGGGGTATTCAATACATTCACCCCTCCACTTT
v_call: TRBV5-6
d_call: NA
clone_size: NA
j_call: TRBJ1-6

cdr3_aa: CASSIGRGASNQPQHF
cdr3_nt: TGTGCCAGTAGTATAGGCCGGGGCGCGAGCAATCAGCCCCAGCATTTT
v_call: TRBV19
d_call: NA
clone_size: few
j_call: TRBJ1-5

cdr3_aa: CASTELTGVNYGYTF
cdr3_nt: TGTGCCAGCACCGAACTGACAGGAGTTAACTATGGCTACACCTTC
v_call: TRBV2
d_call: NA
clone_size: NA
j_call: TRBJ1-2

cdr3_aa: CASSKRTTDTQYF
cdr3_nt: TGTGCCAGCAGCAAAAGAACCACAGATACGCAGTATTTT
v_call: TRBV7-2
d_call: NA
clone_size: NA
j_call: TRBJ2-3

cdr3_aa: CASSERLLARGVQGETQYF
cdr3_nt: TGTGCCAGCAGTGAACGCTTGTTGGCCAGGGGAGTCCAGGGTGAGACCCAGTACTTC
v_call: TRBV6-1
d_call: NA
clone_size: NA
j_call: TRBJ2-5

cdr3_aa: CSAHPRQGSTGELFF
cdr3_nt: TGCAGTGCTCATCCTCGACAGGGTTCCACCGGGGAGCTGTTTTTT
v_call: TRBV20-1
d_call: TRBD1
clone_size: few
j_call: TRBJ2-2

cdr3_aa: CSATLGTGNYGYTF
cdr3_nt: TGCAGTGCTACCCTCGGGACAGGGAACTATGGCTACACCTTC
v_call: TRBV20-1
d_call: TRBD1
clone_size: large
j_call: TRBJ1-2

cdr3_aa: CSASGFGLGTDTQYF
cdr3_nt: TGCAGTGCTAGTGGGTTTGGGTTGGGCACAGATACGCAGTATTTT
v_call: TRBV20-1
d_call: NA
clone_size: few
j_call: TRBJ2-3

cdr3_aa: CASTRGSYEQYF
cdr3_nt: TGTGCCAGCACCCGGGGTTCCTACGAGCAGTACTTC
v_call: TRBV6-2/TRBV6-3
d_call: NA
clone_size: NA
j_call: TRBJ2-7

cdr3_aa: CASSLLGYGYTF
cdr3_nt: TGTGCCAGCAGCTTACTGGGCTATGGCTACACCTTC
v_call: TRBV7-2
d_call: NA
clone_size: NA
j_call: TRBJ1-2